Listed below are T cell receptor beta chains from one sample, sequenced in a study of cytotoxic CD8 clonotypes in ibrutinib-treated CLL. Using immunoSEQ multiplex PCR, the repertoire was profiled, and TCRdb retains in-frame clones only, with some absent. The table has approximately 84,000 clones, about 86% seen once. The specimen comprised PBMCs, sampled before ibrutinib treatment. The receptors were gathered from a human donor with chronic lymphocytic leukemia. The CDR3 runs from the conserved cysteine through the conserved F or W. D genes are given only for firm matches. Expanded clones get a size class; other rows say once, few or many, or leave the size out.

TRBD2	-	TRBV6-1	TRBJ2-5	CASSMAGVGQETQYF	TGTGCCAGCAGCATGGCGGGGGTCGGCCAAGAGACCCAGTACTTC
TRBD1	-	TRBV7-2	TRBJ2-3	CASSLNRGKIPDTQYF	TGTGCCAGCAGTCTCAACAGGGGGAAGATCCCAGATACGCAGTATTTT
-	few	TRBV7-6	TRBJ2-1	CASSLPPAGNEQFF	TGTGCCAGCAGCTTACCTCCCGCTGGCAATGAGCAGTTCTTC
TRBD1	once	TRBV15	TRBJ2-1	CATSGDRASYNEQFF	TGTGCCACCAGCGGAGACAGGGCTTCCTACAATGAGCAGTTCTTC
-	-	TRBV27	TRBJ1-2	CASSPQGIRYGYTF	TGTGCCAGCAGTCCACAGGGTATACGCTATGGCTACACCTTC
TRBD2	once	TRBV5-1	TRBJ2-5	CASSLGGTSGQETQYF	TGCGCCAGCAGCTTGGGCGGCACTAGCGGCCAAGAGACCCAGTACTTC
-	few	TRBV7-3	TRBJ2-3	CASSPRHREGGTQYF	TGTGCCAGCAGCCCTCGACACAGGGAAGGGGGTACGCAGTATTTT
TRBD2	-	TRBV19	TRBJ2-7	CASSGRPQGASGRARGYEQYF	TGTGCCAGTAGCGGTCGTCCCCAGGGGGCGAGCGGGAGGGCTCGAGGCTACGAGCAGTACTTC
-	-	TRBV5-6	TRBJ2-1	CASSLGRGMDEQFF	TGTGCCAGCAGCTTGGGACGGGGGATGGATGAGCAGTTCTTC
-	-	TRBV5-1	TRBJ2-7	CASSLLGQNPYEQYF	TGCGCCAGCAGCCTCCTGGGACAAAATCCCTACGAGCAGTACTTC
-	-	TRBV5-1	TRBJ2-1	CASSRGGEQFF	TGCGCCAGCAGTCGAGGCGGTGAGCAGTTCTTC
TRBD2	-	TRBV9	TRBJ2-1	CASSVAWGGSYEQFF	TGTGCCAGCAGCGTAGCTTGGGGCGGGAGCTATGAGCAGTTCTTC
-	-	TRBV7-9	TRBJ1-2	CASSLALSIPAENNYGYTF	TGTGCCAGCAGCTTAGCTTTATCTATCCCTGCCGAAAATAACTATGGCTACACCTTC
-	-	TRBV7-9	TRBJ2-5	CASARARQETQYF	TGTGCCAGCGCCAGGGCTAGACAAGAGACCCAGTACTTC
-	-	TRBV27	TRBJ1-2	CASSTPRPGHPSGYTF	TGTGCCAGCAGTACTCCCCGCCCGGGGCATCCATCAGGCTACACCTTC
TRBD1	-	TRBV5-6	TRBJ2-7	CASSFGRGREQYF	TGTGCCAGCAGCTTTGGCAGGGGGCGCGAGCAGTACTTC
-	-	TRBV27	TRBJ2-7	CASSSIGYEQYF	TGTGCCAGCAGTTCAATAGGCTACGAGCAGTACTTC
TRBD2	few	TRBV28	TRBJ2-1	CASSLAGVREQFF	TGTGCCAGCAGTCTAGCGGGAGTACGCGAGCAGTTCTTC
TRBD2	-	TRBV19	TRBJ2-3	CASSRGGTSGTDTQYF	TGTGCCAGTTCAAGGGGGGGGACTAGCGGCACAGATACGCAGTATTTT
-	-	TRBV7-3	TRBJ2-7	CASSLTPVGRVVEQYF	TGTGCCAGCAGCTTAACGCCGGTGGGAAGGGTGGTCGAGCAGTACTTC
-	once	TRBV6-1	TRBJ1-5	CASGGDIWNQPQHF	TGTGCCAGCGGAGGGGACATTTGGAATCAGCCCCAGCATTTT
TRBD2	-	TRBV29-1	TRBJ2-7	CSVGGVAGQWPYEQYF	TGCAGCGTTGGGGGGGTAGCGGGCCAATGGCCCTACGAGCAGTACTTC
TRBD2	-	TRBV5-1	TRBJ2-3	CASSLGLAGGLLDTQYF	TGCGCCAGCAGCTTGGGACTAGCGGGAGGCCTTTTAGATACGCAGTATTTT
-	-	TRBV4-2	TRBJ1-5	CASSQDVAPTNQPQHF	TGTGCCAGCAGCCAAGATGTGGCGCCGACTAATCAGCCCCAGCATTTT
-	once	TRBV7-9	TRBJ1-2	CASSSSGVDYGYTF	TGTGCCAGCAGCTCGTCAGGGGTGGACTATGGCTACACCTTC
-	-	TRBV27	TRBJ1-5	CASSSNNQPQHF	TGTGCCAGCAGTTCGAACAATCAGCCCCAGCATTTT
-	-	TRBV10-3	TRBJ1-1	CAIAYGANTEAFF	TGTGCCATCGCCTACGGGGCGAACACTGAAGCTTTCTTT
-	-	TRBV19	TRBJ1-5	CASRLGGSNQPQHF	TGTGCCAGTAGGCTGGGGGGGAGCAATCAGCCCCAGCATTTT
-	-	TRBV5-1	TRBJ2-1	CASSLLQNNEQFF	TGCGCCAGCAGCTTGTTACAGAACAATGAGCAGTTCTTC